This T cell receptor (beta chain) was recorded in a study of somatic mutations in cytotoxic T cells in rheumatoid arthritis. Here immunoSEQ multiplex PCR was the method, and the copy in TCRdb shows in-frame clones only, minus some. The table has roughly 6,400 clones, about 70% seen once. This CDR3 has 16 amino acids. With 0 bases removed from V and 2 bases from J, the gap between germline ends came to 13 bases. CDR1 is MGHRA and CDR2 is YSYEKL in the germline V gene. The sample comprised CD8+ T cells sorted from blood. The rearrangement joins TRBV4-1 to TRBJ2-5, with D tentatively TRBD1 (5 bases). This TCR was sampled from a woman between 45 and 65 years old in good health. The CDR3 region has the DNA TGCGCCAGCAGCCAAGATCCCAGGGCAGCACAAGAGACCCAGTACTTC. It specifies CASSQDPRAAQETQYF.